This T cell receptor (beta chain) was recovered during a study of identical twins. With template switching, a universal primer site was added, and the cDNA carried unique molecular identifiers. MiXCR was run by TCRdb on the 5' RACE reads, yielding one entry per CDR3 protein. The sample shows approximately 500,000 distinct CDR3 sequences, approximately 24% of them seen only once. Trimming took 6 bases from V and 3 from J, leaving 5 bases between them. The CDR3 loop spans 11 amino acids. This clonotype was observed a few times. This sample was also put to use in a study of T cells expressing NK-cell markers.

This TCR was sampled from a woman younger than 30 in good health. The sample taken for sequencing was CD4+ T cells sorted from blood. V usage is TRBV12-3 or TRBV12-4 and J usage is TRBJ1-2; unclear D gene. Written as DNA, the CDR3 is TGTGCCAGCAGCAAATACTATGGCTACACCTTC. The encoded protein is CASSKYYGYTF.